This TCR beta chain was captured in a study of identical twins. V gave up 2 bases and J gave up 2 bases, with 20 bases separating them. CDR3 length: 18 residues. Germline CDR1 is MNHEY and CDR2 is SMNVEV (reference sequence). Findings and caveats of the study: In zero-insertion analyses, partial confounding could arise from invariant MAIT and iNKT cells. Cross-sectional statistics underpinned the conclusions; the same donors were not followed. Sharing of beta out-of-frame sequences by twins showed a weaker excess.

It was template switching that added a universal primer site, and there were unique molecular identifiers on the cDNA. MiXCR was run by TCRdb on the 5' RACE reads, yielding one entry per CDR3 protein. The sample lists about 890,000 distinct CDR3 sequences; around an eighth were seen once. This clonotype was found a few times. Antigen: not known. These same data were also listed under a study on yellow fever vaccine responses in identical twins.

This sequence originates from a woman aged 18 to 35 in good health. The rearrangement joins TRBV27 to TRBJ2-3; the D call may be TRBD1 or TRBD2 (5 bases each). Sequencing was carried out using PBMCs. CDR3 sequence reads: CASSLGPPGRRYTDTQYF. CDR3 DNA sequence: TGTGCCAGCAGTTTAGGTCCCCCGGGACGCCGCTACACAGATACGCAGTATTTT.